Below are 30 T cell receptor beta chains sequenced from a single sample in a study of cytomegalovirus exposure and HLA in healthy donors. PCR used 60 Vbeta primers and 13 Jbeta primers. TCRdb keeps only in-frame clones here, not all; method: immunoSEQ multiplex PCR. Seen here are approximately 200,000 clones, approximately 80% observed once, and the top ten hold approximately 0.22%. The sequencing sample was made of PBMCs. Receptors originate from a girl aged 2-10 years in good health and CMV-seronegative.

The CDR3 spells CASSYSRGNYGYTF. Written as DNA, the CDR3 is TGTGCCAGCAGTTACTCAAGGGGGAACTATGGCTACACCTTC. This chain uses TRBV6-5 with TRBJ1-2, with D maybe TRBD1 (6 bases). The germline V and J ends were trimmed by 0 bases and 2 bases, with 7 bases remaining between them. This CDR3 region has 14 residues. CDR1 and CDR2 from the germline V gene are MNHEY and SVGAGI.

This rearrangement joins TRBV19 to TRBJ1-1; 7 bases agree with TRBD1. CDR1 and CDR2 from the germline V gene are LNHDA and SQIVND (reference sequence). The J segment lost 6 bases and the V segment lost 10 bases, leaving 5 bases of the junction unmatched. The CDR3 has 11 amino acids. The CDR3 nucleotides read TGTGCCACAACGACAGGGTCTGAAGCTTTCTTT. This codes for CATTTGSEAFF.

The V call is TRBV9, the J call TRBJ2-7; D remains ambiguous. The V and J ends lost 0 bases and 2 bases respectively, with 9 bases between them. The CDR3 contains 14 residues. Germline loops: CDR1 SGDLS, CDR2 YYNGEE. The CDR3, as DNA: TGTGCCAGCAGCGTAGGCCAGTCTCCCTACGAGCAGTACTTC. It codes for CASSVGQSPYEQYF. Together with reference TRBV9 and TRBJ2-7, the CDR3 gives the full variable domain: DSGVTQTPKHLITATGQRVTLRCSPRSGDLSVYWYQQSLDQGLQFLIQYYNGEERAKGNILERFSAQQFPDLHSELNLSSLELGDSALYFCASSVGQSPYEQYFGPGTRLTVT.

The chain couples TRBV6-1 to TRBJ1-3, with unresolved D. CDR1 and CDR2 from the germline V gene are MNHNS and SASEGT. V lost 7 bases and J 5 bases, leaving 12 bases between the germline ends. The CDR3 runs to 13 residues. CDR3 residues: CASTQEPRNTIYF. The CDR3 DNA follows: TGTGCCAGCACCCAGGAACCTCGAAACACCATATATTTT.

The chain joins TRBV28 to TRBJ2-7, with 8 nucleotides matching TRBD1. Unmatched junction bases numbered 11, after V lost 6 bases and J lost 4 bases. CDR1 is MDHEN and CDR2 is SYDVKM in the germline V gene. The CDR3 spans 15 residues. In nucleotides, the CDR3 is TGTGCCAGCAGCAATTACCCTACAGGGGGTTACGAGCAGTACTTC. Translation: CASSNYPTGGYEQYF.

The genes are TRBV11-2 and TRBJ2-7; maybe TRBD1 (5 bases). This CDR3 spans 12 amino acids. Germline values: CDR1 SGHAT, CDR2 FQNNGV. With 4 bases removed from V and 4 bases from J, the gap between germline ends came to 8 bases. CDR3 DNA sequence: TGTGCCAGCAGCTCAGGGTTTTACGAGCAGTACTTC. Protein product: CASSSGFYEQYF.

This clone was picked up one time. The chain combines TRBV5-4 with TRBJ1-2, with D perhaps matching TRBD1 (6 bases). V lost 0 bases and J lost 4, with 10 bases in between. This CDR3 is 14 amino acids long. Germline values: CDR1 SGHNT, CDR2 YYREEE (reference sequence). CDR3 coding DNA: TGTGCCAGCAGCTTGGAACGGACAGCCTATGGCTACACCTTC. It encodes CASSLERTAYGYTF.

This chain uses TRBV2 with TRBJ2-3; 8 bases align to TRBD2. V was pared by 4 bases and J by 2 bases, with 11 bases of the junction left unmatched. Germline V CDR1 and CDR2: SNHLY, FYNNEI. This CDR3 has 17 residues. The CDR3 region is CASSGPGRAGATDTQYF. The CDR3 DNA follows: TGTGCCAGCAGTGGCCCGGGGCGAGCGGGGGCCACAGATACGCAGTATTTT.

Turning to this clone: The same CDR3 is also encoded by other DNA sequences in this sample. The chain is built from TRBV27 and TRBJ2-1; TRBD1 might be the D (6 bases). In germline, CDR1 is MNHEY, CDR2 SMNVEV (reference sequence). The CDR3 loop spans 12 amino acids. V was trimmed by 6 bases and J by 7 bases, leaving 10 bases between them. Here the CDR3 reads CASSPTGNEQFF. CDR3 coding DNA: TGTGCCAGCAGCCCCACAGGGAATGAGCAGTTCTTC.

This chain joins TRBV2 and TRBJ2-5; 9 bases align to TRBD1. The CDR3 totals 15 residues. Losses at the gene ends were 6 bases for V and 4 bases for J; bases not matched to a gene: 9. Germline assignment: CDR1 SNHLY and CDR2 FYNNEI. CDR3 coding DNA: TGTGCCAGCAGCGCTAACAGGGGGCGCGGAGAGACCCAGTACTTC. Protein product: CASSANRGRGETQYF.

CDR3 sequence: CASSFSFSGGYEQYF. In nucleotides, the CDR3 is TGTGCCAGTAGTTTCTCCTTCTCGGGGGGGTACGAGCAGTACTTC. This sequence joins TRBV19 and TRBJ2-7; 8 nucleotides match TRBD2. V lost 5 bases to trimming and J lost 4 bases; unmatched junction nucleotides: 10. The CDR3 is 15 residues long. Germline-derived CDR1 and CDR2 are LNHDA and SQIVND (reference sequence).

The chain combines TRBV10-3 with TRBJ2-4; D unclear. V lost 3 bases and J lost 3, with 3 bases in between. CDR3 length: 12 amino acids. The V gene's germline CDR1 is ENHRY and CDR2 SYGVKD. The CDR3 here is CAISDHKNIQYF. In nucleotides, the CDR3 is TGTGCCATCAGTGACCACAAAAACATTCAGTACTTC.

The genes are TRBV29-1 and TRBJ2-1, with 9 bases aligning to TRBD2. The CDR3 contains 12 residues. Germline trimming cut 4 bases from V and 9 bases from J; bases unmatched to any gene: 4. Germline assignment: CDR1 SQVTM and CDR2 ANQGSEA. The CDR3 region is CSVVWREGEQFF. CDR3 nucleotide sequence: TGCAGCGTTGTATGGCGGGAGGGTGAGCAGTTCTTC.

This CDR3 is CSVEGLADKETQYF. CDR3 nucleotides: TGCAGCGTTGAGGGACTAGCGGATAAAGAGACCCAGTACTTC. The rearrangement links TRBV29-1 to TRBJ2-5; the match to TRBD2 covers 11 bases. Unmatched junction bases numbered 3, after V lost 3 bases and J lost 3 bases. Per germline, CDR1 SQVTM and CDR2 ANQGSEA. The CDR3 contains 14 residues.

This rearrangement joins TRBV5-6 to TRBJ1-2; D ambiguous. CDR1 is SGHDT, CDR2 YYEEEE, per germline. CDR3 length equals 14 residues. V lost 0 bases to trimming and J lost 4 bases, with 10 bases between them. CDR3 in DNA: TGTGCCAGCAGCTTGGGCGGATTATCCTATGGCTACACCTTC. Protein: CASSLGGLSYGYTF.

This sequence joins TRBV7-9 and TRBJ2-7; 11 bases agree with TRBD2. Losses at the gene ends were 6 bases for V and 4 bases for J; bases not matched to a gene: 11. The CDR3 totals 16 residues. Germline-derived CDR1 and CDR2 are SEHNR and FQNEAQ (reference sequence). The CDR3 sequence: CASSLPRGTSGYEQYF. The DNA for the CDR3 is TGTGCCAGCAGTTTACCCCGTGGGACTAGCGGTTACGAGCAGTACTTC.

This chain joins TRBV6-5 and TRBJ1-2, with D possibly being TRBD1 (5 bases). With 2 bases removed from V and 4 bases from J, the gap between germline ends came to 11 bases. The V gene's germline CDR1 is MNHEY and CDR2 SVGAGI. The CDR3 totals 14 residues. The CDR3 nucleotides are TGTGCCAGCAGTTACGCCGGCCAGGGCTATGGCTACACCTTC. It translates to CASSYAGQGYGYTF.

The chain is built from TRBV18 and TRBJ2-3; 9 nucleotides line up with TRBD2. Trimming cost V 5 bases and J 2 bases; bases outside gene matches: 5. CDR3 length: 15 amino acids. Germline values: CDR1 KGHSH, CDR2 LQKENI. The CDR3 DNA reads as TGTGCCAGCTCAAGCAGCGGGGGGTACACAGATACGCAGTATTTT. Protein: CASSSSGGYTDTQYF.

V usage is TRBV4-2 and J usage is TRBJ1-6, with a tentative D call TRBD1 (5 bases). The CDR3 runs to 15 residues. V lost 0 bases, J lost 15 bases, and 18 bases lay in between. Germline V CDR1 and CDR2: LGHNA, YNFKEQ. The CDR3 loop reads CASSQDRARGSSLHF. The CDR3 nucleotides are TGTGCCAGCAGCCAAGATCGGGCTAGGGGTTCGAGCCTCCACTTT.

In DNA, the CDR3 is TGTGCCAGCAGCTTAGGCACGGGTAATGAAAAACTGTTTTTT. Amino acid sequence: CASSLGTGNEKLFF. V usage is TRBV7-6 and J usage is TRBJ1-4, with D hard to call. CDR1 SGHVS and CDR2 FNYEAQ come from the germline V gene. The V end was cut by 1 base, the J end by 4 bases, with 7 bases between. The CDR3 is 14 residues long.

This rearrangement joins TRBV30 to TRBJ1-1; D gene unclear. V was pared by 3 bases and J by 1 base, with 9 bases between. The CDR3 runs 13 residues. CDR1 is GTSNPN, CDR2 SVGIG, per germline (reference sequence). CDR3: CAWSPPWNTEAFF. DNA of the CDR3: TGTGCCTGGAGCCCCCCTTGGAACACTGAAGCTTTCTTT. The full variable domain, completed using reference TRBV30 and TRBJ1-1, is SQTIHQWPATLVQPVGSPLSLECTVEGTSNPNLYWYRQAAGRGLQLLFYSVGIGQISSEVPQNLSASRPQDRQFILSSKKLLLSDSGFYLCAWSPPWNTEAFFGQGTRLTVV.

The chain has TRBV18 and TRBJ1-2, with 8 positions matching TRBD1. The ends lost 4 bases at V and 5 bases at J; junction bases unmatched: 3. This CDR3 is 13 amino acids long. CDR1 KGHSH and CDR2 LQKENI come from the germline V gene. The CDR3: CASSLDREYGYTF. The CDR3 DNA follows: TGTGCCAGCTCACTGGACAGGGAGTATGGCTACACCTTC.

The V and J genes are TRBV7-2 and TRBJ2-1; D may be TRBD2 (5 bases). The CDR3 runs to 17 residues. Germline values: CDR1 SGHTA, CDR2 FQGNSA. V was pared by 5 bases and J by 4 bases, with 21 bases between. The CDR3 region is CASSQWFRGGHYNEQFF. DNA of the CDR3: TGTGCCAGCAGCCAATGGTTCCGAGGCGGGCATTACAATGAGCAGTTCTTC.

The chain has TRBV27 and TRBJ1-5; D not certain. CDR1 and CDR2 (germline): MNHEY, SMNVEV (reference sequence). The CDR3 length is 13 residues. The V end was cut by 0 bases, the J end by 9 bases, with 9 bases between. CDR3 nucleotide sequence: TGTGCCAGCAGTTTATCGGCCGTTTGGCCCCAGCATTTT. Its protein is CASSLSAVWPQHF.

J is TRBJ2-3 and V is TRBV6-6, with 7 nucleotides matching TRBD1. V shed 6 bases, J shed 3 bases, and the junction held 6 bases outside the gene matches. The CDR3 has 14 amino acids. In germline, CDR1 is MNHNY, CDR2 SVGAGI (reference sequence). The CDR3: CASSRGQTTDTQYF. The CDR3 DNA is TGTGCCAGCAGCCGGGGACAGACTACAGATACGCAGTATTTT.

The chain couples TRBV2 to TRBJ2-3; 9 bases agree with TRBD1. Looked up from germline, CDR1 is SNHLY and CDR2 is FYNNEI. The V gene end was trimmed by 4 bases and the J gene end by 1 base; junction bases not matched to a gene: 0. This CDR3 spans 14 amino acids. In DNA, the CDR3 is TGTGCCAGCAGTGGGACAGGGGGCACAGATACGCAGTATTTT. Its protein product is CASSGTGGTDTQYF.

CDR3 DNA sequence: TGTGCCAGCAGCTCCAATGCCGGGGGGTTAACTGAAGCTTTCTTT. Translated, it gives CASSSNAGGLTEAFF. The genes are TRBV5-4 and TRBJ1-1; tentatively, D is TRBD1 (5 bases). Looked up from germline, CDR1 is SGHNT and CDR2 is YYREEE (reference sequence). The germline V and J ends were trimmed by 3 bases and 5 bases, with 17 bases remaining between them. This CDR3 is built from 15 residues.

The CDR3 coding sequence is TGCAGCGTCCTAGTGGGAGTATCACAGTTCTTC. Translating gives CSVLVGVSQFF. The chain employs TRBV29-1 and TRBJ2-1; the D gene is possibly TRBD2 (5 bases). Germline V gene data show CDR1 as SQVTM and CDR2 as ANQGSEA. The CDR3 covers 11 residues. Deletions cut 6 bases from V and 13 bases from J, with 16 bases between.

This chain links TRBV6-5 with TRBJ1-3; D gene unclear. Between the trimmed V and J ends, which lost 0 bases and 2 bases, there was a span of 11 bases. The germline CDR1 and CDR2 sequences are MNHEY and SVGAGI. The CDR3 consists of 16 residues. As DNA, the CDR3 is TGTGCCAGCAGTTACTCCCAGACTAGCACTGGAAACACCATATATTTT. Translating gives CASSYSQTSTGNTIYF.

This rearrangement joins TRBV29-1 to TRBJ1-1; a possible D gene is TRBD1 (6 bases). Trimming removed 5 bases from V and 1 base from J, with 14 bases in between. CDR1 is SQVTM and CDR2 is ANQGSEA in the germline V gene. The CDR3 loop spans 14 amino acids. CDR3 in DNA: TGCAGCGTTTGGGCCAGACAGGCGAACACTGAAGCTTTCTTT. Its protein product is CSVWARQANTEAFF.